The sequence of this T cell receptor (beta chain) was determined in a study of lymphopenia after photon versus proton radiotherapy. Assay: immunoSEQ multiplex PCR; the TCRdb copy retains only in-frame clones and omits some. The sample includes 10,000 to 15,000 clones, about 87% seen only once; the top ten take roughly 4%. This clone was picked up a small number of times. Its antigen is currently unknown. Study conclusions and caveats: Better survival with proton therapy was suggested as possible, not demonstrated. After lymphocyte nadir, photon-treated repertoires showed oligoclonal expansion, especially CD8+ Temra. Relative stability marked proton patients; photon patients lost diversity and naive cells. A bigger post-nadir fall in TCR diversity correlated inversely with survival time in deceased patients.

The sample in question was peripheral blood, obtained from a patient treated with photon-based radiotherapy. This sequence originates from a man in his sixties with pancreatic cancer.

The CDR3 region is CASSLQDPGASPLHF. In DNA, the CDR3 is TGTGCCAGCAGCCTGCAAGATCCTGGGGCTTCACCCCTCCACTTT. This chain joins TRBV4-2 and TRBJ1-6; D may be TRBD1 (5 bases). The V and J ends lost 4 bases and 9 bases respectively, with 16 bases between them. CDR3 length: 15 amino acids. Germline-derived CDR1 and CDR2 are LGHNA and YNFKEQ.